The following is a T cell receptor beta chain sequence with its context. The ends lost 8 bases at V and 4 bases at J; junction bases unmatched: 9. Germline assignment: CDR1 SNHLY and CDR2 FYNNEI. The CDR3 loop spans 14 amino acids. Assay: immunoSEQ multiplex PCR; the TCRdb copy retains only in-frame clones and omits some. The sample shows more than 85,000 clones, over 85% of them seen only once. The sample is drawn from a study of T cell changes during pregnancy in multiple sclerosis. The rearrangement joins TRBV2 to TRBJ2-7; 9 bases align to TRBD1. The material was peripheral blood, obtained in the third trimester of pregnancy. The sequence was obtained from a female donor in good health, enrolled as a control in a pregnancy study. The CDR3 nucleotides are TGTGCCAGCGGACCACAGGGGGCTTTATACGAGCAGTACTTC. Translated: CASGPQGALYEQYF.